This TCR beta chain was obtained from a study of T cell changes during pregnancy in multiple sclerosis. The data were produced by immunoSEQ multiplex PCR, yet TCRdb's version contains in-frame clones alone and is incomplete. The data show 35,000 to 50,000 clones, roughly 93% seen once. This CDR3 contains 15 residues. Germline V gene data show CDR1 as SGHNT and CDR2 as YYREEE (reference sequence). A note on this clone: An end of the junction does not agree with germline; a read error may underlie this.

This clonotype was sampled from a female donor with multiple sclerosis, enrolled in a pregnancy study. The chain uses TRBV5-4 and TRBJ2-5, with TRBD1 matching 10 bases. The material sequenced was PBMCs (not recorded whether the cells were cultured). CDR3 bases: TGTGCCAGCAGATTGGGACAGGGGTACCAAGAGACCCAGTACTTC. This codes for CASRLGQGYQETQYF.